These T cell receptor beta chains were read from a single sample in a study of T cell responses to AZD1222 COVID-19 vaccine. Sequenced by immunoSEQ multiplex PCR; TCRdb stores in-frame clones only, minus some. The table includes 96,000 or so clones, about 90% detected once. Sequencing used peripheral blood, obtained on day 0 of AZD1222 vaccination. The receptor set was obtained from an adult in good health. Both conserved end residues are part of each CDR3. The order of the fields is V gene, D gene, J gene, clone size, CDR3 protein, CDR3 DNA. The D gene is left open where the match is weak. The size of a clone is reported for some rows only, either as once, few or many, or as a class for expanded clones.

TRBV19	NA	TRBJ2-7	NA	CASSKRARVEQYF	TGTGCCAGTAGTAAGAGGGCCAGGGTCGAGCAGTACTTC
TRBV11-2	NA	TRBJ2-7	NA	CASSPRSPTYEQYF	TGTGCCAGCAGCCCCAGGTCGCCCACCTACGAGCAGTACTTC
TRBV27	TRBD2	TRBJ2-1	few	CASSSNKAGGSYNEQFF	TGTGCCAGCAGTTCAAACAAAGCGGGAGGGAGCTACAATGAGCAGTTCTTC
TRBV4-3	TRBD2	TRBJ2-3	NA	CASSQGSGRDDTQYF	TGCGCCAGCAGCCAAGGTAGCGGGAGGGACGATACGCAGTATTTT
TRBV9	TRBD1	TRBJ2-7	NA	CASSVETGPYEQYF	TGTGCCAGCAGCGTAGAGACAGGGCCCTACGAGCAGTACTTC
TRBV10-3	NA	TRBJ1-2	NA	CAIRPGLLTGGYTF	TGTGCCATCAGGCCGGGACTCCTAACGGGTGGCTACACCTTC
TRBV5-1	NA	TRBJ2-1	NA	CASSGDSFNNEQFF	TGCGCCAGCAGTGGCGACTCCTTTAACAATGAGCAGTTCTTC
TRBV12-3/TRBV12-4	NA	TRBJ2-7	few	CASSLLAPYEQYF	TGTGCCAGCAGTCTACTAGCCCCCTACGAGCAGTACTTC
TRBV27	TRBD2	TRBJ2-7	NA	CASKLGASGRPEYF	TGTGCCAGCAAGCTGGGGGCTAGCGGGAGGCCCGAGTACTTC
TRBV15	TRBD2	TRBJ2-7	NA	CATSRERGGAYEQYF	TGTGCCACCAGCAGAGAGCGGGGGGGGGCCTACGAGCAGTACTTC
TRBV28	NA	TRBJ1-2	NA	CASSRDSYGYTF	TGTGCCAGCAGCCGTGACAGCTATGGCTACACCTTC
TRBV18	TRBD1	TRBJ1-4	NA	CASSLATGANEKLFF	TGTGCCAGCTCCCTAGCGACAGGGGCTAATGAAAAACTGTTTTTT
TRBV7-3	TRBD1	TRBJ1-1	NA	CASSTGQVNTEAFF	TGTGCCAGCAGCACTGGACAGGTGAACACTGAAGCTTTCTTT
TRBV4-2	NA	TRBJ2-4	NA	CASSEAGGNQNIQYF	TGTGCCAGCAGCGAAGCCGGGGGTAACCAAAACATTCAGTACTTC
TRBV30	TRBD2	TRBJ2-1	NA	CAWRPRTSGRRNEQFF	TGTGCCTGGAGGCCTAGGACTAGCGGGAGACGTAATGAGCAGTTCTTC
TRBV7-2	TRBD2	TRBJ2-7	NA	CASRRSLADEQYF	TGTGCCAGCAGACGCTCTCTAGCGGACGAGCAGTACTTC
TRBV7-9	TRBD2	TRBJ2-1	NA	CASTPPVGGGLQFF	TGTGCCAGCACCCCTCCCGTCGGGGGAGGGCTGCAGTTCTTC
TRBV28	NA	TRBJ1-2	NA	CASSEGQNYGYTF	TGTGCCAGCAGTGAAGGACAGAACTATGGCTACACCTTC
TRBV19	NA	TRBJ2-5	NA	CASTPGEKGKTQYF	TGTGCCAGTACTCCCGGGGAGAAGGGGAAGACCCAGTACTTC
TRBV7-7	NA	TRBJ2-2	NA	CASSRGQAGAGELFF	TGTGCTAGCAGTCGAGGACAGGCGGGGGCCGGGGAGCTGTTTTTT
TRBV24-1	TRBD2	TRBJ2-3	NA	CATSDRGTSGIFFTQYF	TGTGCCACCAGTGATAGGGGGACTAGCGGGATTTTTTTTACGCAGTATTTT
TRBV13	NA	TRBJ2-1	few	CASSPAGRTRGRSSYNEQFF	TGTGCCAGCAGCCCCGCGGGGCGTACAAGGGGACGCAGCTCCTACAATGAGCAGTTCTTC
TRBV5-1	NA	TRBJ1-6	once	CASSSTGTNSPLHF	TGCGCCAGCTCAAGCACAGGGACAAATTCACCCCTCCACTTT
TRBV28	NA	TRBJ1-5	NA	CASSTPDKVNQPQHF	TGTGCCAGCAGCACTCCGGACAAAGTCAATCAGCCCCAGCATTTT
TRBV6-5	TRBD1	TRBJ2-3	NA	CASRGQADTQYF	TGTGCCAGCAGGGGACAGGCAGATACGCAGTATTTT
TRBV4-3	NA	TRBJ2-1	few	CASSPDEPWGHDEQFF	TGCGCCAGCAGCCCAGACGAGCCCTGGGGTCATGATGAGCAGTTCTTC
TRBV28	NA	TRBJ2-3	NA	CASSLGQGGTQYF	TGTGCCAGCAGTTTAGGGCAGGGAGGTACGCAGTATTTT
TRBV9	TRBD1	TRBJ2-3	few	CASSVRTGVDTQYF	TGTGCCAGCAGCGTGAGAACAGGGGTCGATACGCAGTATTTT
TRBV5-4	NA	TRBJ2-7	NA	CASSLQGVGEQYF	TGTGCCAGCAGCTTGCAAGGGGTCGGCGAGCAGTACTTC
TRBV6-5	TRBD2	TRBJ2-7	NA	CASSFGLAVEQYF	TGTGCCAGCAGCTTCGGACTAGCTGTGGAGCAGTACTTC
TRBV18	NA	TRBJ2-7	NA	CASSPATGAYEQYF	TGTGCCAGCTCACCAGCGACTGGAGCCTACGAGCAGTACTTC
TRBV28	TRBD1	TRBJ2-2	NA	CASRGQGGPGELFF	TGTGCCAGCAGGGGACAGGGGGGACCCGGGGAGCTGTTTTTT
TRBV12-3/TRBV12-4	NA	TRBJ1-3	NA	CASRMTAGNTIYF	TGTGCCAGCAGAATGACAGCTGGAAACACCATATATTTT
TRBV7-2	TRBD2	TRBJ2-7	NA	CASSLDGLAGQYF	TGTGCCAGCAGCTTAGATGGACTAGCGGGCCAGTACTTC
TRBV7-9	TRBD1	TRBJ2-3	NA	CASSSRDRTGTDTQYF	TGTGCCAGCAGCTCCCGGGACAGGACCGGCACAGATACGCAGTATTTT
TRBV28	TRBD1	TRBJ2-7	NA	CASSPSNRGNEQYF	TGTGCCAGCAGTCCAAGCAACAGGGGGAACGAGCAGTACTTC
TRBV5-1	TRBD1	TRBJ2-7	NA	CASSFGTGRGEQYF	TGCGCCAGCAGCTTCGGGACAGGGCGAGGCGAGCAGTACTTC
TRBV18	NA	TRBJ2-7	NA	CASSRTSASSYEQYF	TGTGCCAGCTCTCGTACGTCGGCCAGCTCCTACGAGCAGTACTTC
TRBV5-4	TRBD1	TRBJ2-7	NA	CASSLGGQGAYEQYF	TGTGCCAGCAGCTTGGGCGGACAGGGGGCTTACGAGCAGTACTTC
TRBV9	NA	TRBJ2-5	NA	CASSAGTSGETQYF	TGTGCCAGCAGCGCCGGGACGAGCGGAGAGACCCAGTACTTC
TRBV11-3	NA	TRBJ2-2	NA	CASSSSGTNTGELFF	TGTGCCAGCAGCTCGAGCGGAACGAACACCGGGGAGCTGTTTTTT
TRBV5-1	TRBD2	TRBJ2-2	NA	CASSSGAGVWTGELFF	TGCGCCAGCAGCTCGGGAGCGGGAGTCTGGACCGGGGAGCTGTTTTTT
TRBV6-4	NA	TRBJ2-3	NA	CASSDGPRADTQYF	TGTGCCAGCAGTGACGGCCCCCGTGCAGATACGCAGTATTTT
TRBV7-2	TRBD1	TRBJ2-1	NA	CASSYTQGAHEQFF	TGTGCCAGCAGCTACACCCAGGGGGCGCATGAGCAGTTCTTC
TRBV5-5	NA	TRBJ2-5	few	CASSLGGLQETQYF	TGTGCCAGCAGCTTGGGGGGGCTACAAGAGACCCAGTACTTC
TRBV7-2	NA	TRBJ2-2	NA	CASSLGVSGELFF	TGTGCCAGCAGCTTAGGAGTGAGCGGGGAGCTGTTTTTT
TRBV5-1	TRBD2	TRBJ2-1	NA	CASSLNLAGGGEQFF	TGCGCCAGCAGCTTAAACCTAGCGGGAGGGGGTGAGCAGTTCTTC
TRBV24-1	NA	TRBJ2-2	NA	CATSDEGIGELFF	TGTGCCACCAGTGATGAAGGAATCGGGGAGCTGTTTTTT
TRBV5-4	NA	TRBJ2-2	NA	CASSLPGPGELFF	TGTGCCAGCAGCTTGCCTGGTCCCGGGGAGCTGTTTTTT
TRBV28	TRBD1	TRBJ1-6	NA	CASSSDRGGSPLHF	TGTGCCAGCAGTTCGGACAGGGGAGGTTCACCCCTCCACTTT
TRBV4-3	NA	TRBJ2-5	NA	CASSQGTPGGETQYF	TGCGCCAGCAGCCAAGGGACCCCCGGAGGAGAGACCCAGTACTTC
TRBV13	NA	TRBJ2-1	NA	CASSVRLSYEQFF	TGTGCCAGCAGCGTCCGGCTAAGCTATGAGCAGTTCTTC
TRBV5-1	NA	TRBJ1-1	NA	CASSLDGEAFF	TGCGCCAGCAGCTTGGACGGGGAAGCTTTCTTT